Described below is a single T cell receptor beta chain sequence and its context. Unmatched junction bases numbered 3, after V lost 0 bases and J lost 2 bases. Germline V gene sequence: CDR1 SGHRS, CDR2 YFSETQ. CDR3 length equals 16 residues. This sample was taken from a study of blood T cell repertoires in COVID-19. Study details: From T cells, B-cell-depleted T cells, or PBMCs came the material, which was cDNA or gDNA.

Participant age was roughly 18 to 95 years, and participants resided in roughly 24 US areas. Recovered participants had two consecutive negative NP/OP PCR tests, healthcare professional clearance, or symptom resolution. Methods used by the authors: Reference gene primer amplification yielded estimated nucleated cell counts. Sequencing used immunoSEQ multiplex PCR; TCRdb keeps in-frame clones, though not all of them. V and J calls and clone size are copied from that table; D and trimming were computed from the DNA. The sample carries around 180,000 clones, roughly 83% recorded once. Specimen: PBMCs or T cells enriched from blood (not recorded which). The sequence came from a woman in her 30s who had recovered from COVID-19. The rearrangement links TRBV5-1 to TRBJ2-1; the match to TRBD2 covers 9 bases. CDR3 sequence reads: CASSLDSSGAYNEQFF. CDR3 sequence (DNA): TGCGCCAGCAGCTTGGACTCTAGCGGGGCCTACAATGAGCAGTTCTTC.